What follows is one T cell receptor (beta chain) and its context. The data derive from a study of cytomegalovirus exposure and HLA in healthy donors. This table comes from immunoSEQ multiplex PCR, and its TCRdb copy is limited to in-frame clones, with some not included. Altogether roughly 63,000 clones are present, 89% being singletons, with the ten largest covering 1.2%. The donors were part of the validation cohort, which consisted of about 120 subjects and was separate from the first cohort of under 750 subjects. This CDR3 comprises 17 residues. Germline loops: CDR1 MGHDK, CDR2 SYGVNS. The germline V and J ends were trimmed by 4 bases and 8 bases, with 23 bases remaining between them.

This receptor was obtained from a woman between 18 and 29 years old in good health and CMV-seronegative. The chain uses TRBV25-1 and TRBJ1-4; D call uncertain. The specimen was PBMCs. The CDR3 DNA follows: TGTGCCAGCAGTGCATTCTGGTCGGTGGGAGTTGAGGAAAAACTGTTTTTT. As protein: CASSAFWSVGVEEKLFF.